This is a list of T cell receptor beta chains from one sample in a study of cytomegalovirus exposure and HLA in healthy donors. Assay: immunoSEQ multiplex PCR; the TCRdb copy retains only in-frame clones and omits some. Altogether more than 90,000 clones are present, roughly 82% being singletons, with the ten largest covering 4.5% to 6%. Sequences were obtained from PBMCs. The receptor source for this set is a young man in good health and CMV-seronegative. Each CDR3 is given with its conserved first and last residue. A D gene is named only where the DNA matches it firmly. Size is stated for part of the rows, as once, few or many counts, or as a class when the clone is expanded.

15 TRBJ1-5 TRBD1 TRBV2 few TGTGCCAGCAGGACGGACAGGGGAAGCAATCAGCCCCAGCATTTT CASRTDRGSNQPQHF
18 TRBJ2-7 TRBD2 TRBV11-2 - TGTGCCAGCAGCGAGACTAGCGGGAGTTTCTTTGCCTCCTACGAGCAGTACTTC CASSETSGSFFASYEQYF
17 TRBJ1-3 - TRBV19 once TGTGCCAGTACTCTCGGGGACCGCGGGGACGCTGGAAACACCATATATTTT CASTLGDRGDAGNTIYF
16 TRBJ2-3 - TRBV5-1 - TGCGCCAGCAGCCGACAAACAGGGAGCGGCGCAGATACGCAGTATTTT CASSRQTGSGADTQYF
13 TRBJ1-5 - TRBV7-8 - TGTGCCAGCAGCTTAGGAGACAATCAGCCCCAGCATTTT CASSLGDNQPQHF
15 TRBJ1-6 TRBD1 TRBV28 once TGTGCCAGCAGTTTACCGACAGGGTGGGCTTCACCCCTCCACTTT CASSLPTGWASPLHF
14 TRBJ1-4 - TRBV30 - TGTGCCTGGAGCCTGGCTGATACTAATGAAAAACTGTTTTTT CAWSLADTNEKLFF
14 TRBJ2-3 - TRBV6-5 - TGTGCCAGTCGAACCGAAGGGGCCGCCGATACGCAGTATTTT CASRTEGAADTQYF
12 TRBJ2-1 - TRBV4-1 - TGCGCCAGCAGCCAAGATCTGAGTGAGCAGTTCTTC CASSQDLSEQFF
13 TRBJ2-2 - TRBV2 once TGTGCCAGTCGGGACACGAGCACCGGGGAGCTGTTTTTT CASRDTSTGELFF
16 TRBJ1-1 - TRBV13 - TGTGCCAGCAGCCGCGGCGGCGGCGTTAAGAACACTGAAGCTTTCTTT CASSRGGGVKNTEAFF
12 TRBJ1-5 - TRBV6-1 - TGTGCCACCCTAGCCGGGGTCCAGCCCCAGCATTTT CATLAGVQPQHF
15 TRBJ2-7 TRBD1 TRBV2 once TGTGCCAGCAGATTACTAGACAGGGAGTTGTCCGAGCAGTACTTC CASRLLDRELSEQYF
15 TRBJ2-7 - TRBV4-1 - TGCGCCAGCAGCCAAGAAGGCGGGGTGGGCTACGAGCAGTACTTC CASSQEGGVGYEQYF
15 TRBJ2-7 - TRBV9 - TGTGCCAGCAGCCTTCGGGGGGACAACTCCTACGAGCAGTACTTC CASSLRGDNSYEQYF
15 TRBJ2-7 TRBD1 TRBV4-1 - TGCGCCAGCAGCCACCTGGGGGGACAGGGGTCCGAGCAGTACTTC CASSHLGGQGSEQYF
15 TRBJ2-7 - TRBV5-1 - TGCGCCAGCAGCCCCACTCGGACAGCTACCTACGAGCAGTACTTC CASSPTRTATYEQYF
15 TRBJ2-7 TRBD1 TRBV27 - TGTGCCAGCAGTTTATGGGGGACAGGGCCAGACGAGCAGTACTTC CASSLWGTGPDEQYF
13 TRBJ1-1 TRBD1 TRBV6-5 - TGTGCCAGCAGCGACAGGGGGCCCACTGAAGCTTTCTTT CASSDRGPTEAFF
14 TRBJ1-1 - TRBV19 few TGTGCCAGTACAGCGTCGGGGACTTGGGCTGAAGCTTTCTTT CASTASGTWAEAFF
15 TRBJ1-3 TRBD1 TRBV7-9 - TGTGCCAGCAGCGCGGAACAGGGGTTTTCAAACACCATATATTTT CASSAEQGFSNTIYF
14 TRBJ1-5 - TRBV5-5 - TGTGCCAGCAGCTTGGGGCAGGGGCCTCAGCCCCAGCATTTT CASSLGQGPQPQHF
14 TRBJ1-2 - TRBV4-2 - TGTGCCAGCAGCCAAGATGAGCAGGGCCGAGGCTACACCTTC CASSQDEQGRGYTF
15 TRBJ1-5 - TRBV5-6 - TGTGCCAGCAGCTTGGTCGGGGAGGTGGATCAGCCCCAGCATTTT CASSLVGEVDQPQHF
18 TRBJ2-1 TRBD2 TRBV14 - TGTGCCAGCAGCCAATATTTCGGAGCAGCGGGGGGGCGGAATGAGCAGTTCTTC CASSQYFGAAGGRNEQFF
11 TRBJ2-1 - TRBV20-1 - TGCAGTGCCCTTGTCGACAATGAGCAGTTCTTC CSALVDNEQFF
12 TRBJ2-1 - TRBV7-7 - TGTGCTAGCAGCCACAATAACAATGAGCAGTTCTTC CASSHNNNEQFF
14 TRBJ1-2 - TRBV7-6 - TGTGCCAGCAGCTACCGGGACAACAACTATGGCTACACCTTC CASSYRDNNYGYTF
12 TRBJ1-1 - TRBV29-1 - TGCAGCGTTCGGACAGAGGGGACTGAAGCTTTCTTT CSVRTEGTEAFF
13 TRBJ2-7 TRBD1 TRBV19 - TGTGCCAGTAGTTCCGGACAGGGCTACGAGCAGTACTTC CASSSGQGYEQYF
14 TRBJ2-5 TRBD1 TRBV5-1 once TGCGCCAGCAGCCAACAGGGGGCAGGGGAGACCCAGTACTTC CASSQQGAGETQYF
13 TRBJ2-7 - TRBV5-1 - TGCGCCAGTAAAAATGGAGGGGACTACGAGCAGTACTTC CASKNGGDYEQYF
14 TRBJ2-5 TRBD1 TRBV23-1 - TGCGCCAGCAGTCAATCTGAAGTTGACAGGGGGCAGTACTTC CASSQSEVDRGQYF
16 TRBJ1-2 TRBD1 TRBV5-4 - TGTGCCAGCAGCCCGCCGGGACAGGGATTCGGGTATGGCTACACCTTC CASSPPGQGFGYGYTF
15 TRBJ1-2 TRBD1 TRBV27 few TGTGCCAGCAGTCAAGCGGCCGGGACAGGTTATGGCTACACCTTC CASSQAAGTGYGYTF
20 TRBJ2-3 TRBD2 TRBV4-2 - TGTGCCAGCAGCCAAGAACCCCCGGCTAGCGGGAGACTTGGCACAGATACGCAGTATTTT CASSQEPPASGRLGTDTQYF
16 TRBJ2-3 - TRBV7-6 - TGTGCCAGCAGCTCCGCGGCAGGAGGGAACACAGATACGCAGTATTTT CASSSAAGGNTDTQYF
14 TRBJ2-7 TRBD2 TRBV9 - TGTGCCAGCAGCGAGGGAGGGAGGGGTTACGAGCAGTACTTC CASSEGGRGYEQYF
13 TRBJ1-2 - TRBV27 - TGTGCCAGCAGTTTAGGGCCGGACTATGGCTACACCTTC CASSLGPDYGYTF
15 TRBJ1-1 TRBD1 TRBV6-5 - TGTGCCAGCAGTTACCACGGACAGGGGGCAACTGAAGCTTTCTTT CASSYHGQGATEAFF
13 TRBJ2-3 TRBD1 TRBV6-1 - TGTGCCAACAGGGGGCCCAGCACAGATACGCAGTATTTT CANRGPSTDTQYF
15 TRBJ2-7 - TRBV7-2 - TGTGCCAGCAGCCCCGGTTTAAGGTCAGGCCACGAGCAGTACTTC CASSPGLRSGHEQYF
12 TRBJ1-4 - TRBV10-3 - TGTGCCATCGGGAGAGTAGATGAAAAACTGTTTTTT CAIGRVDEKLFF
15 TRBJ1-2 TRBD1 TRBV5-1 once TGCGCCAGCAGCTTGGCTGGACAGGGGAGTGGCGGCTACACCTTC CASSLAGQGSGGYTF
16 TRBJ2-7 TRBD2 TRBV30 - TGTGCCTGGAGTTCAGGACGAGTTGGGGGGGGTAACGAGCAGTACTTC CAWSSGRVGGGNEQYF
10 TRBJ2-7 - TRBV27 many TGTGCCAGCCGGGTTTACGAGCAGTACTTC CASRVYEQYF
14 TRBJ1-4 TRBD1 TRBV5-6 - TGTGCCAGCAGCCAGACAGGGGGCAGTGAAAAACTGTTTTTT CASSQTGGSEKLFF
16 TRBJ2-1 - TRBV4-2 many TGTGCCAGCAGCCAAGATCCGGCAGGGGGGCCCAATGAGCAGTTCTTC CASSQDPAGGPNEQFF
14 TRBJ2-7 TRBD1 TRBV5-1 - TGCGCCAGCAGCCTCATACAGGGGGCCCACGAGCAGTACTTC CASSLIQGAHEQYF
13 TRBJ2-7 - TRBV5-4 - TGTGCCAGCAGCCCCGGACAGTACGGCGAGCAGTACTTC CASSPGQYGEQYF
14 TRBJ1-2 TRBD1 TRBV9 - TGTGCCAGCAGCGGGCCGGGACAGAGCTATGGCTACACCTTC CASSGPGQSYGYTF
15 TRBJ1-6 TRBD1 TRBV6-5 - TGTGCCAGCAGTCAACTCAGACAGGGTTACTCACCCCTCCACTTT CASSQLRQGYSPLHF
13 TRBJ2-7 - TRBV6-6 - TGTGCCAGCAGACCTACAGGGTTTGCCGAGCAGTACTTC CASRPTGFAEQYF
15 TRBJ2-2 TRBD1 TRBV7-9 few TGTGCCAGCAGCATACAGGGGGCAAACACCGGGGAGCTGTTTTTT CASSIQGANTGELFF
16 TRBJ2-1 - TRBV21-1 - TGTGCCAGCAGCGGGGGTTGCACTAGCGGGAGGAATGAGCAGTTCTTC CASSGGCTSGRNEQFF
11 TRBJ2-7 - TRBV12-5 - TGTGCTAGTGGTGTGGGTCTGGAGCAGTACTTC CASGVGLEQYF
14 TRBJ1-5 - TRBV30 few TGTGCCTGGAGCAGGGGCGCCGGCAATCAGCCCCAGCATTTT CAWSRGAGNQPQHF
14 TRBJ2-7 TRBD2 TRBV9 few TGTGCCAGCAGCGTAGGCGGGAGCTCCTACGAGCAGTACTTC CASSVGGSSYEQYF